This T cell receptor beta chain was documented in a study of cytomegalovirus exposure and HLA in healthy donors. Overall study findings and caveats: It was 150 or so TCR beta chains that were listed as cytomegalovirus-associated. A previous analysis found most TCR beta V segments productive roughly 87% or roughly 30% of the time. Later analysis identified a missense DCLRE1C variant that was linked to TCR beta V- and J-gene trimming.

Primers included in the PCR were 60 Vbeta and 13 Jbeta primers. Assay: immunoSEQ multiplex PCR; the TCRdb copy retains only in-frame clones and omits some. The data show about 140,000 clones, with 70% to 85% seen just once and around 4.1% held by the top ten. On this clone itself: Its antigen is unknown.

The V gene's germline CDR1 is SQVTM and CDR2 ANQGSEA. CDR3 length: 13 amino acids. The V and J ends lost 4 bases and 5 bases, in that order; junction bases with no gene match: 6. V usage is TRBV29-1 and J usage is TRBJ1-2, with 8 bases aligning to TRBD1. The sequence came from a man aged 35 to 55 in good health and CMV-seropositive. The sequenced sample was PBMCs. The chain's CDR3 is CSVVWTGWYGYTF. CDR3 nucleotide sequence: TGCAGCGTTGTATGGACAGGGTGGTATGGCTACACCTTC.